The clone carrying this T cell receptor beta chain was detected a few times. The data derive from a study of T-cell memory formation after mild COVID-19. The CDR3 contains 15 residues. Trimming cost V 0 bases and J 4 bases, with 14 bases left between them. Germline V gene data show CDR1 as DFQATT and CDR2 as SNEGSKA (reference sequence). Employing constant-segment primers, 5'RACE generated TCR alpha and TCR beta cDNA libraries bearing sample barcodes and UMIs. TCRdb re-derived calls from the 5' RACE reads in MiXCR, one entry per CDR3 protein. The sample consists of approximately 390,000 distinct CDR3 sequences, approximately 15% of them appearing once.

Sequencing used PBMCs or a T cell subset sorted from them (not recorded which). The rearrangement uses TRBV20-1 and TRBJ2-3; the D is unclear. The origin of this receptor is a man between 18 and 35 years old who had mild COVID-19 (a few samples of this study predate the infection). Cell type and time point are not known. CDR3 DNA: TGCAGTGCTAGAGATAGGAACTACTTCGCAGATACGCAGTATTTT. This gives the protein CSARDRNYFADTQYF.